The clone carrying this T cell receptor (beta chain) has a count of ten or more. Its target is unknown. Relying on iRepertoire HTBI primers and Arm-PCR of CDR3 regions, the team built TCR beta libraries. TCRdb used MiXCR to reprocess the multiplex PCR reads, holding one entry per CDR3 protein. The table has 450,000 to 650,000 distinct CDR3 sequences, 15% to 20% seen once. The data were taken from a study of regulatory T cells in long-lasting Graves disease. The V and J ends lost 7 bases and 10 bases, in that order; junction bases with no gene match: 10. Germline V lookup: CDR1 MNHNS, CDR2 SASEGT. The CDR3 length is 14 residues. The time point here: newly diagnosed GD, antithyroid drugs for less than 3 months. Generation of the TCR library employed RNA extracted from PBMCs. Study conclusions and caveats: TCR diversity in persistent Graves' patients was below that of newly diagnosed ones.

These same records also appear under a second study, on T cells in Graves' hyperthyroidism and ophthalmopathy. This second study notes: Pregnant or lactating patients were excluded, as were those with uncontrolled infection or other autoimmune disease.

The gene calls are TRBV6-1 and TRBJ1-6; TRBD1 agrees at 7 bases. This TCR was recovered from a woman aged 40-65 years with Graves disease. This material consisted of peripheral blood mononuclear cells (PBMCs), taken at new diagnosis, from a patient treated with antithyroid drugs. The CDR3 loop reads CASTRQGGSSPLHF. CDR3 DNA: TGTGCCAGCACAAGACAGGGTGGTAGCTCACCCCTCCACTTT.